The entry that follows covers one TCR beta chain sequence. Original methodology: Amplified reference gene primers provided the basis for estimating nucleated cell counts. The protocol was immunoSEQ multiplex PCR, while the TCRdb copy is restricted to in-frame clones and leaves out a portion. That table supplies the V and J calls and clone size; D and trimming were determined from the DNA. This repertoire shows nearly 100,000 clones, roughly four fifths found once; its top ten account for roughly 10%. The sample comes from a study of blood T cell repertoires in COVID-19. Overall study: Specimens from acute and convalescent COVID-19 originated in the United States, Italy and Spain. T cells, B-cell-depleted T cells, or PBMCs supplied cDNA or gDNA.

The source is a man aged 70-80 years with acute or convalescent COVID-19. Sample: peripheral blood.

Written as DNA, the CDR3 is TGTGCCACCGCGCCCAGGGCTGGGAACACTGAAGCTTTCTTT. Translated, it gives CATAPRAGNTEAFF. This chain connects TRBV6-5 to TRBJ1-1; possible D gene TRBD1, 5 bases. Germline values: CDR1 MNHEY, CDR2 SVGAGI. Trimming stripped 10 bases from V and 1 base from J, with 16 bases between. This CDR3 comprises 14 residues.